This T cell receptor (beta chain) was documented in a study of blood T cell repertoires in COVID-19. Study as a whole: The United States, Italy and Spain provided the acute and convalescent COVID-19 samples. T cells, B-cell-depleted T cells, or PBMCs supplied cDNA or gDNA.

Per the authors' pipeline: Estimated nucleated cell counts came from reference gene primer amplification. Assay: immunoSEQ multiplex PCR; the TCRdb copy retains only in-frame clones and omits some. The D gene and trimming were derived from the DNA, and the V and J assignments and clone size from that table. The sample has fewer than 150,000 clones; approximately 80% are singletons. Germline CDR1 and CDR2: SNHLY and FYNNEI. With 6 bases clipped from V and 6 bases from J, the junction kept 9 bases outside the gene matches. The CDR3 extends over 14 amino acids. The J gene is TRBJ2-7, the V gene TRBV2; TRBD1 matches 9 bases. The TCR sequence derives from a man older than 75 with acute or convalescent COVID-19. The source material was peripheral blood. This CDR3 reads CASRDRTGVTEQYF. CDR3 coding DNA: TGTGCCAGCAGGGACCGGACAGGGGTTACCGAGCAGTACTTC. The full variable domain, with the rest looked up from reference TRBV2 and TRBJ2-7, is EPEVTQTPSHQVTQMGQEVILRCVPISNHLYFYWYRQILGQKVEFLVSFYNNEISEKSEIFDDQFSVERPDGSNFTLKIRSTKLEDSAMYFCASRDRTGVTEQYFGPGTRLTVT.